These T cell receptor beta chains were read from a single sample in a study of blood T cell repertoires in COVID-19. Assay used: immunoSEQ multiplex PCR; TCRdb lists only in-frame clones, some missing. Among about 380,000 clones listed, approximately 90% were seen once. The sequencing input was PBMCs or T cells enriched from blood (not recorded which). These receptor sequences come from a woman under 30 who had recovered from COVID-19. The CDR3 runs from the conserved cysteine through the conserved F or W. The order of the fields is clone size, V gene, D gene, CDR3 protein. D genes are given only for firm matches. Rows give clone size only sometimes, using once, few, many, or a class for an expanded clone.

- TRBV5-4 TRBD1 CASRGTGLRTEAFF
- TRBV3-1/TRBV3-2 TRBD2 CASSHRSGTSGGETQYF
- TRBV19 TRBD2 CASGTSLAGDTQYF
- TRBV15 - CATSRYRENTGELFF
- TRBV25-1 TRBD2 CASRTSGLTNTGELFF
once TRBV5-3 - CARSLGAPSNQPQHF
- TRBV6-2/TRBV6-3 TRBD1 CASSYSKDRGMNTEAFF
- TRBV28 TRBD1 CASSLPQGGNEKLFF
- TRBV6-1 TRBD1 CASSPDRATDTQYF
- TRBV6-5 - CASRLDSGLTYEQYF
- TRBV4-1 TRBD1 CASSQDDRGYGNTIYF
- TRBV1 - CTSSQELEGGNTEAFF
- TRBV30 - CAWSVRGNQPQHF
- TRBV14 - CASSQDVSVNYGYTF
- TRBV2 TRBD1 CASSYRGVLNYGYTF
- TRBV19 - CASKTQPNYGYTF
- TRBV27 - CASSLSPGMLYEQYF
- TRBV5-1 - CASSLAGTTSSYNSPLHF
- TRBV28 - CASSPPGYEQYF
few TRBV30 TRBD1 CAWTGGTPPHSGNTIYF
- TRBV6-5 - CASRSTWDSYTF
- TRBV5-1 TRBD1 CASSLVGTVNEKLFF
- TRBV28 TRBD2 CASSLGTSLDEQFF
- TRBV19 TRBD2 CASSIREGLTDTQYF
once TRBV10-3 - CAISDRGNYGYTF
- TRBV3-1/TRBV3-2 - CASSQGPGANSPLHF
- TRBV28 - CASSLSPNRDNTEAFF
- TRBV5-1 - CASSFETDYGYTF
- TRBV6-5 - CASSYSIRRANYGYTF
- TRBV5-1 TRBD1 CASSLEGAGSPLHF
- TRBV19 TRBD1 CASSDRGKTDTQYF
- TRBV2 TRBD2 CASSEGLAGAYEQYF
- TRBV29-1 - CSVEGQGDYEQYF
- TRBV7-9 TRBD1 CASSSRQGAGEAFF
few TRBV9 - CASSRIQGDLNYGYTF
- TRBV7-2 TRBD1 CASIPGTGGVYTF
- TRBV29-1 - CSVAQGPYEQYF